This T cell receptor beta chain was documented in a study of cytomegalovirus exposure and HLA in healthy donors. Study findings and constraints: TCR beta sequences reportedly predicted most subjects' HLA-A and HLA-B alleles accurately. A few CMV-associated chains proved CMV antigen-specific in vitro.

V dropped 4 bases and J dropped 6; count of bases not matched to a gene: 4. Germline values: CDR1 MNHEY, CDR2 SVGAGI. The CDR3 has 14 amino acids. Primers: 60 Vbeta forward and 13 Jbeta reverse. Clones were read by immunoSEQ multiplex PCR, and TCRdb kept only the in-frame ones, dropping some. Across 200,000 to 250,000 clones, the top ten clones capture roughly 0.98% of the sample. Worth noting for this clone: The antigen remains undetermined.

The chain recombines TRBV6-5 with TRBJ2-3; 10 nucleotides match TRBD2. Sequencing input: PBMCs. The sequence was collected from a woman aged 30 to 39 in good health and CMV-seropositive. The CDR3 region has the DNA TGTGCCAGCAGTTGGACTAGCGGAGGGGATACGCAGTATTTT. Translation gives CASSWTSGGDTQYF.